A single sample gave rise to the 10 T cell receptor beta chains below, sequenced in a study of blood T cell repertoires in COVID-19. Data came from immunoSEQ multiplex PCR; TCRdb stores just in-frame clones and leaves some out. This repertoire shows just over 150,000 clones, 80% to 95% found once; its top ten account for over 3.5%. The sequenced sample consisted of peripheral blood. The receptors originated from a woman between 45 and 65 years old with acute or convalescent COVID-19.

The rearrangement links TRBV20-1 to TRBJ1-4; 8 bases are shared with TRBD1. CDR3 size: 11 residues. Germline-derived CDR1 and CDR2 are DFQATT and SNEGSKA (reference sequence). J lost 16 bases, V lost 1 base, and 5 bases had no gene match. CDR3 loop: CSARVRQGSFF. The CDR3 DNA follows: TGCAGTGCTAGAGTGCGACAGGGGTCGTTTTTT.

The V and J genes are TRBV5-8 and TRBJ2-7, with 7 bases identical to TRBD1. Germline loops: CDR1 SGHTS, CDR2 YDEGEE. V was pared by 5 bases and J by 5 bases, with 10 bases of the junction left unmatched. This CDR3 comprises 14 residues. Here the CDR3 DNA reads TGTGCCAGCAGAAGGGACAGAGATAAAAACGAGCAGTACTTC. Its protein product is CASRRDRDKNEQYF.

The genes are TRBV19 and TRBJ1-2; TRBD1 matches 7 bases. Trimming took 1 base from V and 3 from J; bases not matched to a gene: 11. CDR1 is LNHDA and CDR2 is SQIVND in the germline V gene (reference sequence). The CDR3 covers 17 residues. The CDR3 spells CASSIGSLFGTDYGYTF. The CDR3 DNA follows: TGTGCCAGTAGTATAGGTTCTTTATTCGGGACAGACTATGGCTACACCTTC.

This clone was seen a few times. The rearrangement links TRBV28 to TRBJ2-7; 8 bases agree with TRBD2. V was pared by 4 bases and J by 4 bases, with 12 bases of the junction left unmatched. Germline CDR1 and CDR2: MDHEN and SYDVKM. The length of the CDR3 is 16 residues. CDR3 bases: TGTGCCAGCAGTTCCACTGGACTAGCCTTAATATACGAGCAGTACTTC. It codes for CASSSTGLALIYEQYF.

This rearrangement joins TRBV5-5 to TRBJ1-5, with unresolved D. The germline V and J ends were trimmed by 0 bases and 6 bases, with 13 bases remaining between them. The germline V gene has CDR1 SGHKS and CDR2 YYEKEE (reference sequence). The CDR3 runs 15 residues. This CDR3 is CASSLEWAGSQPQHF. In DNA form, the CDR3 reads TGTGCCAGCAGCTTGGAATGGGCGGGAAGTCAGCCCCAGCATTTT.

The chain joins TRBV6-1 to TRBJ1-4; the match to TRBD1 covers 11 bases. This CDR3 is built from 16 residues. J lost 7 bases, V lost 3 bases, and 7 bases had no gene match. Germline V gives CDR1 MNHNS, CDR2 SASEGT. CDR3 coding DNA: TGTGCCAGCAGTGAGAGTCGGACAGGGGGCCTTGAAAAACTGTTTTTT. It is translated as CASSESRTGGLEKLFF.

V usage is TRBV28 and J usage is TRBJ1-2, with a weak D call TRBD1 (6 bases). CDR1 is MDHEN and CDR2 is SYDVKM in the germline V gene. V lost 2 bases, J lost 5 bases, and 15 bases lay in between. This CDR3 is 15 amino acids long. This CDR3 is CASSLSPRGGYGYTF. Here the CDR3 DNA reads TGTGCCAGCAGTTTAAGTCCCAGGGGTGGGTATGGCTACACCTTC.

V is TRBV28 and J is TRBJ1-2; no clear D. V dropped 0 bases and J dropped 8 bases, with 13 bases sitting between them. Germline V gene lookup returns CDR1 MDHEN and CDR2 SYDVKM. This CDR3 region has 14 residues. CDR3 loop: CASSLWQEVYGYTF. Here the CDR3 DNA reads TGTGCCAGCAGTTTATGGCAGGAGGTTTACGGCTACACCTTC.

CDR3 in amino acids: CASSLGSGSYEQYF. For the CDR3, the DNA is TGCGCCAGCAGCTTAGGGAGTGGGTCCTACGAGCAGTACTTC. The rearrangement links TRBV5-1 to TRBJ2-7; possibly TRBD2 for D (5 bases). The CDR3 has 14 residues. With 2 bases removed from V and 1 base from J, the gap between germline ends came to 10 bases. Germline CDR1 is SGHRS and CDR2 is YFSETQ.

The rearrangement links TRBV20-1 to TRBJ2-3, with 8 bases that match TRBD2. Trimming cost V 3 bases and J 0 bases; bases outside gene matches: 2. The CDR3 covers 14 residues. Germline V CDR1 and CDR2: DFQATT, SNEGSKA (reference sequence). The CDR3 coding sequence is TGCAGTGCTAGTGAGCGGGGGAGCACAGATACGCAGTATTTT. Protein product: CSASERGSTDTQYF.